Below are 21 T cell receptor beta chains sequenced from a single sample in a study of post-analysis software for immune sequencing data (dated by TCRdb to between 2015 and 2017). What the work shows at the level of the full study, not this receptor alone: Patients showed significantly higher frequencies than controls for 4 or 5 TRBV segments, among them TRBV5-6, TRBV5-1 and TRBV20-1.

These receptors' targets are unknown. The protocol used for the library was PCR. The data were produced on an Illumina HiSeq 2500. Unique molecular identifiers were incorporated into TCR beta cDNA libraries to reduce PCR and sequencing biases. In-frame beta chains were kept once TCRdb had trimmed the public reads at Q25 with fastp and called clones with MiXCR. Merged by CDR3 protein, the rows form single entries marked with the most common genes and DNA. A total of some 370,000 distinct CDR3 sequences appear in this sample, roughly 36% of them only once. 13% of the sample is in the top ten clones. Sequenced material: blood. The receptors shown here come from a girl between 10 and 17 years old with multiple sclerosis.

The chain employs TRBV24-1 and TRBJ2-1; tentatively, D is TRBD1 or TRBD2 (6 bases each). The CDR3 length is 19 residues. Germline V gene data show CDR1 as KGHDR and CDR2 as SFDVKD. The germline V and J ends were trimmed by 5 bases and 2 bases, with 24 bases remaining between them. CDR3 nucleotide sequence: TGTGCCACCAGTGGAAAGCAGGGGACTCCCGGGACGACCTACAATGAGCAGTTCTTC. Its translation is CATSGKQGTPGTTYNEQFF.

This rearrangement joins TRBV7-9 to TRBJ1-2; D remains unclear. V lost 3 bases to trimming and J lost 0 bases, with 14 bases between them. The CDR3 extends over 16 amino acids. Looked up from germline, CDR1 is SEHNR and CDR2 is FQNEAQ (reference sequence). In nucleotides, the CDR3 is TGTGCCAGCAGCTTTAGTCGCCCCGGACCTAACTATGGCTACACCTTC. This sequence encodes CASSFSRPGPNYGYTF.

This clonotype was seen more than once but under ten times. The V call is TRBV24-1, the J call TRBJ2-1, with a weak D call TRBD2 (5 bases). The ends were cut back, 4 bases at V and 5 bases at J, with 17 bases in the middle. The CDR3 is 16 amino acids. In germline, CDR1 is KGHDR, CDR2 SFDVKD. CDR3 sequence (DNA): TGTGCCACCAGTGACCCCGCTAGGCTAGCCCACAATGAGCAGTTCTTC. Translation gives CATSDPARLAHNEQFF.

The chain joins TRBV20-1 to TRBJ2-1; 13 positions match TRBD2. The length of the CDR3 is 15 residues. The trim removed 7 bases at V and 9 bases at J, leaving 12 bases unmatched. Germline CDR1 DFQATT, CDR2 SNEGSKA (reference sequence). The chain's CDR3 is CSVGTSGVGGGEQFF. DNA for the CDR3: TGCAGTGTTGGGACTAGCGGGGTGGGTGGCGGTGAGCAGTTCTTC.

CDR3 residues: CASSVREAGDTEAFF. The CDR3 DNA sequence: TGCGCCAGCAGCGTGCGGGAGGCAGGGGACACTGAAGCTTTCTTT. The chain recombines TRBV5-1 with TRBJ1-1; TRBD1 is a possible D gene (6 bases). V dropped 4 bases and J dropped 3 bases, with 16 bases sitting between them. This CDR3 region has 15 residues. The V gene's germline CDR1 is SGHRS and CDR2 YFSETQ.

The chain recombines TRBV6-2 or TRBV6-3 with TRBJ2-7, with D perhaps matching TRBD1 (5 bases). Trimming removed 8 bases from V and 3 bases from J, with 20 bases in between. The germline gives CDR1 MNHEY, CDR2 SVGEGT. The CDR3 totals 15 residues. CDR3 protein: CASRNLRGMIYEQYF. In DNA form, the CDR3 reads TGTGCCAGCCGCAACCTAAGGGGTATGATCTACGAGCAGTACTTC.

This clonotype showed up just a few times. The genes are TRBV12-3 or TRBV12-4 and TRBJ1-4, with D hard to call. Trimming removed 5 bases at V and 5 bases at J, with 18 bases between. The CDR3 extends over 16 amino acids. This CDR3 reads CASSPTLGRPNEKLFF. The CDR3, as DNA: TGTGCCAGCAGTCCTACTCTTGGGAGGCCCAATGAAAAACTGTTTTTT.

This chain connects TRBV15 to TRBJ2-5; possibly TRBD2 for D (5 bases). The CDR3 totals 15 residues. Looked up from germline, CDR1 is LNHNV and CDR2 is YYDKDF (reference sequence). The ends were cut back, 0 bases at V and 2 bases at J, with 10 bases in the middle. The DNA for the CDR3 is TGTGCCACCAGCAGAGATCGGGGTCAGCAAGAGACCCAGTACTTC. Its protein product is CATSRDRGQQETQYF.

The genes are TRBV7-2 and TRBJ2-6; 7 bases match TRBD2. This CDR3 has 18 residues. With V trimmed by 3 bases and J by 0 bases, 8 bases remained unmatched. Germline V gene data show CDR1 as SGHTA and CDR2 as FQGNSA. The CDR3 nucleotides are TGTGCCAGCAGCTTCCCAAGCGGGGCGGGCTCTGGGGCCAACGTCCTGACTTTC. It translates to CASSFPSGAGSGANVLTF.

The CDR3 spells CASSLTTGHSYEQYF. The CDR3 DNA is TGCGCCAGCAGCTTGACCACGGGCCACTCCTACGAGCAGTACTTC. The chain joins TRBV5-1 to TRBJ2-7; no definite D call. This CDR3 spans 15 amino acids. With 1 base removed from V and 0 bases from J, the gap between germline ends came to 11 bases. Germline V gene data show CDR1 as SGHRS and CDR2 as YFSETQ.

CDR3 amino acids: CASSQPGHGPETQYF. The DNA of the CDR3 is TGTGCCAGCAGCCAACCGGGCCACGGTCCAGAGACCCAGTACTTC. This sequence joins TRBV3-1 and TRBJ2-5, with no clear D. Between the trimmed V and J ends, which lost 2 bases and 4 bases, there was a span of 14 bases. The CDR3 extends over 15 amino acids. The V gene's germline CDR1 is LGHDT and CDR2 YNNKEL (reference sequence).

This clonotype was counted only a few times. The chain is built from TRBV28 and TRBJ2-7, with 10 bases that match TRBD1. CDR3 length equals 14 residues. V lost 7 bases, J lost 0 bases, and 3 bases stayed unmatched. Germline CDR1 and CDR2: MDHEN and SYDVKM. CDR3 amino acids: CASMWTGGSYEQYF. CDR3 coding DNA: TGTGCCAGCATGTGGACAGGGGGCTCCTACGAGCAGTACTTC.

Only a few counts were recorded for this clonotype. This chain connects TRBV4-2 to TRBJ2-7, with D perhaps TRBD2 (5 bases). The length of the CDR3 is 15 residues. The germline V gene has CDR1 LGHNA and CDR2 YNFKEQ. Trimming took 0 bases from V and 3 from J, leaving 12 bases between them. CDR3 sequence: CASSQEGSGFYEQYF. CDR3 nucleotides: TGTGCCAGCAGCCAAGAGGGGTCGGGATTCTACGAGCAGTACTTC.

The chain has TRBV6-5 and TRBJ1-1; tentatively, D is TRBD1 (6 bases). There are 16 residues in the CDR3. Trimming took 5 bases from V and 0 from J, leaving 16 bases between them. Germline V gene data show CDR1 as MNHEY and CDR2 as SVGAGI. CDR3 region: CASSPGTRFVNTEAFF. The CDR3 DNA sequence: TGTGCCAGCAGTCCCGGGACACGTTTCGTGAACACTGAAGCTTTCTTT.

This chain links TRBV3-1 with TRBJ2-3; D unclear. CDR3 length: 11 residues. V dropped 0 bases and J dropped 13 bases, with 8 bases sitting between them. Germline assignment: CDR1 LGHDT and CDR2 YNNKEL (reference sequence). This CDR3 reads CASSQETQKYF. CDR3 bases: TGTGCCAGCAGCCAAGAGACTCAGAAGTATTTT.

The rearrangement links TRBV7-6 to TRBJ2-3, with a weak D call TRBD2 (5 bases). This CDR3 is 14 amino acids long. V lost 5 bases to trimming and J lost 4 bases, with 13 bases between them. Per the germline V gene, CDR1 is SGHVS and CDR2 is FNYEAQ. The DNA of the CDR3 is TGTGCCAGCAGCGGGAGTCACGGGGCAGATACGCAGTATTTT. This gives the protein CASSGSHGADTQYF.

V usage is TRBV6-5 and J usage is TRBJ2-1, with TRBD1 matching 8 bases. The J segment lost 4 bases and the V segment lost 6 bases, leaving 5 bases of the junction unmatched. The CDR3 consists of 14 residues. Per the germline V gene, CDR1 is MNHEY and CDR2 is SVGAGI. This chain's CDR3 is CASSQGARYNEQFF. Here the CDR3 DNA reads TGTGCCAGCAGCCAGGGGGCTCGGTACAATGAGCAGTTCTTC.

This clonotype came up a few times. The genes are TRBV11-2 and TRBJ1-4, with 7 bases fitting TRBD1. J lost 0 bases, V lost 1 base, and 11 bases had no gene match. The CDR3 is 19 residues long. Per germline, CDR1 SGHAT and CDR2 FQNNGV. In nucleotides, the CDR3 is TGTGCCAGCAGCTTAGTCGGGACAGCACCTGTTGCAACTAATGAAAAACTGTTTTTT. Encoded protein: CASSLVGTAPVATNEKLFF. Filled out from reference TRBV11-2 and TRBJ1-4, the complete variable domain reads EAGVAQSPRYKIIEKRQSVAFWCNPISGHATLYWYQQILGQGPKLLIQFQNNGVVDDSQLPKDRFSAERLKGVDSTLKIQPAKLEDSAVYLCASSLVGTAPVATNEKLFFGSGTQLSVL.

This clonotype occurred a few times. The V call is TRBV14, the J call TRBJ2-1, with D maybe TRBD1 (5 bases). Germline V lookup: CDR1 SGHDN, CDR2 FVKESK. The CDR3 consists of 17 residues. V shed 0 bases and J shed 4 bases, with 16 bases lying between them. The CDR3 here is CASSQDWGSPKYNEQFF. CDR3 DNA: TGTGCCAGCAGCCAAGATTGGGGCAGCCCTAAATACAATGAGCAGTTCTTC.

This clonotype was picked up a small number of times. The chain has TRBV7-2 and TRBJ2-7; D is perhaps TRBD2 (5 bases). The germline V gene has CDR1 SGHTA and CDR2 FQGNSA. V lost 1 base and J lost 2, with 18 bases in between. The CDR3 runs 17 residues. Here the CDR3 DNA reads TGTGCCAGCAGCTTAGGTGGTCAAATTAGCGACCCCTACGAGCAGTACTTC. This gives the protein CASSLGGQISDPYEQYF. The full variable domain, rest sourced from reference TRBV7-2 and TRBJ2-7, is GAGVSQSPSNKVTEKGKDVELRCDPISGHTALYWYRQSLGQGLEFLIYFQGNSAPDKSGLPSDRFSAERTGGSVSTLTIQRTQQEDSAVYLCASSLGGQISDPYEQYFGPGTRLTVT.

The J gene is TRBJ1-6, the V gene TRBV7-2; perhaps TRBD1 as D (5 bases). CDR1 and CDR2 (germline): SGHTA, FQGNSA. Trimming cost V 4 bases and J 10 bases, with 17 bases left between them. The CDR3 consists of 15 residues. CDR3 sequence (DNA): TGTGCCAGCAGCTACATCCGGGACCTAACCTCACCCCTCCACTTT. Translating it yields CASSYIRDLTSPLHF.